The present T cell receptor (beta chain) was sequenced within a study of spatial heterogeneity in lung cancer. Study overall: More beta-chain than alpha-chain sequences were consistently detected. In the raw reads, each unique TCR and UMI combination was present more than ten times on average.

V was trimmed by 1 base and J by 2 bases, leaving 15 bases between them. The germline gives CDR1 SGHRS, CDR2 YFSETQ. This CDR3 has 16 amino acids. Indicated time point: sample taken at primary tumor resection. Without sorting, whole RNA was sequenced from tumor, nontumor lung or frozen PBMC. The donors comprised about 74 untreated early-stage non-small cell lung cancer patients. TCR cDNA molecules were tagged individually, and each one carried a unique molecular identifier. TCRdb re-derived calls from the 5' RACE reads in MiXCR, one entry per CDR3 protein. Seen here are about 12,000 distinct CDR3 sequences, about 6.2% observed once, and the top ten hold approximately 10%. Sample share makes this clonotype medium-sized. This beta chain is a stray sequence in a library constructed for alpha chains; its clone size is not meaningful.

This rearrangement joins TRBV5-1 to TRBJ2-5; D unclear. The material was normal lung tissue next to the tumor, obtained at surgery. This TCR was sampled from a male donor with early-stage non-small cell lung cancer. The CDR3 protein is CASSLSSDGSQETQYF. The CDR3, as DNA: TGCGCCAGCAGCTTGTCTTCGGACGGGTCTCAAGAGACCCAGTACTTC.